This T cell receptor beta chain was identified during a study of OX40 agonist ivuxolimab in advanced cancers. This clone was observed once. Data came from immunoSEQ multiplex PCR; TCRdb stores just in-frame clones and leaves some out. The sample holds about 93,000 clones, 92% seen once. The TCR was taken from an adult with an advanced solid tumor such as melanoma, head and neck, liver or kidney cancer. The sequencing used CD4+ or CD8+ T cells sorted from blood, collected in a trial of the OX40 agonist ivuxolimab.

CDR3 coding DNA: TGTGCCAGTAGTATATCCCCGTCCTGGACTAGCACAGATACGCAGTATTTT. It translates to CASSISPSWTSTDTQYF. The genes are TRBV19 and TRBJ2-3, with D maybe TRBD2 (5 bases). V lost 2 bases, J lost 0 bases, and 15 bases lay in between. Germline V lookup: CDR1 LNHDA, CDR2 SQIVND (reference sequence). This CDR3 spans 17 amino acids. Full variable domain (rest looked up from reference TRBV19 and TRBJ2-3): DGGITQSPKYLFRKEGQNVTLSCEQNLNHDAMYWYRQDPGQGLRLIYYSQIVNDFQKGDIAEGYSVSREKKESFPLTVTSAQKNPTAFYLCASSISPSWTSTDTQYFGPGTRLTVL.